The 30 T cell receptor beta chains below come from one sample, sequenced in a study of T cells in Graves' hyperthyroidism and ophthalmopathy. RNA transcripts provided the source from which TCR beta CDR3 regions were amplified. HTBI primers were the set used in a first-round RT-PCR of the TCR CDR3. TCRdb re-derived calls from the multiplex PCR reads in MiXCR, one entry per CDR3 protein. The sample carries over 300,000 distinct CDR3 sequences, approximately 15% recorded once. Sequenced material: blood. Every receptor here comes from a woman aged 60-75 years with Graves' hyperthyroidism.

This clonotype has at least ten counts. The genes are TRBV27 and TRBJ2-6; D gene uncertain. The germline gives CDR1 MNHEY, CDR2 SMNVEV (reference sequence). The CDR3 loop spans 15 amino acids. The V end was cut by 5 bases, the J end by 0 bases, with 8 bases between. For the CDR3, the DNA is TGTGCCAGCAGTGCGGACGGCTCTGGGGCCAACGTCCTGACTTTC. This sequence encodes CASSADGSGANVLTF. Using reference TRBV27 and TRBJ2-6 for the parts outside the CDR3, the full variable domain is EAQVTQNPRYLITVTGKKLTVTCSQNMNHEYMSWYRQDPGLGLRQIYYSMNVEVTDKGDVPEGYKVSRKEKRNFPLILESPSPNQTSLYFCASSADGSGANVLTFGAGSRLTVL.

The J gene is TRBJ2-1, the V gene TRBV28; TRBD2 agrees at 7 bases. The CDR3 spans 15 residues. V lost 2 bases, J lost 7 bases, and 8 bases stayed unmatched. Germline V gives CDR1 MDHEN, CDR2 SYDVKM. CDR3 amino acids: CASSLNAGVLNEQFF. The DNA for the CDR3 is TGTGCCAGCAGTTTAAACGCGGGAGTATTGAATGAGCAGTTCTTC.

This clonotype has at least ten counts. The chain employs TRBV28 and TRBJ2-5; D possibly corresponds to TRBD2 (6 bases). CDR3 length: 14 residues. Germline CDR1 MDHEN, CDR2 SYDVKM. Trimming took off 1 base at V and 6 bases at J, with 12 bases between the two ends. For the CDR3, the DNA is TGTGCCAGCAGTTTATTTGGGACTGGGAAGACCCAGTACTTC. Its protein is CASSLFGTGKTQYF.

This clonotype showed up just a few times. The V gene is TRBV5-1, the J gene TRBJ1-5; a possible D gene is TRBD1 (5 bases). The CDR3 consists of 14 residues. CDR1 SGHRS and CDR2 YFSETQ come from the germline V gene. V was shortened by 0 bases and J by 9 bases, with 13 bases between the two germline ends. The CDR3 bases are TGCGCCAGCAGCTTGGGGGGGGAGAGGCGGCCCCAGCATTTT. This codes for CASSLGGERRPQHF.

V and J are TRBV12-5 and TRBJ2-1; 8 nucleotides match TRBD2. V shed 0 bases and J 0 bases; nucleotides not matched to a gene: 4. The CDR3 is 17 amino acids. From germline, CDR1 is LGHNT and CDR2 FRNRAP. This CDR3 reads CASGLVVAGSSYNEQFF. Here the CDR3 DNA reads TGTGCTAGTGGTTTGGTAGTAGCGGGGAGCTCCTACAATGAGCAGTTCTTC.

Ten or more counts support this clonotype. The chain couples TRBV12-3 or TRBV12-4 to TRBJ2-3; D perhaps matches TRBD1 (6 bases). This CDR3 has 13 residues. Trimming stripped 5 bases from V and 2 bases from J, with 8 bases between. The CDR3 region has the DNA TGTGCCAGCAGTAACAGGGCCACAGATACGCAGTATTTT. Protein sequence: CASSNRATDTQYF.

This clonotype was detected ten times or more. The rearrangement uses TRBV6-6 and TRBJ1-1; 7 bases match TRBD1. J lost 0 bases, V lost 2 bases, and 3 bases had no gene match. Germline CDR1 reads MNHNY; CDR2 reads SVGAGI (reference sequence). This CDR3 has 15 residues. CDR3 nucleotide sequence: TGTGCCAGCAGTTACCCTACAGGGGTGAACACTGAAGCTTTCTTT. Amino acids: CASSYPTGVNTEAFF.

This clonotype occurred many times. V is TRBV29-1 and J is TRBJ2-1, with 7 nucleotides matching TRBD1. CDR1 is SQVTM and CDR2 is ANQGSEA in the germline V gene. This CDR3 contains 14 residues. The CDR3 DNA reads as TGCTCTTTCTCCGGGACAGCTCTCCACCCTGAGCAGTTCTTC. Translation: CSFSGTALHPEQFF.

This clonotype was seen a handful of times. This chain connects TRBV4-2 to TRBJ2-1, with 7 bases matching TRBD2. This CDR3 region has 15 residues. Unmatched junction bases numbered 13, after V lost 8 bases and J lost 6 bases. From germline, CDR1 is LGHNA and CDR2 YNFKEQ. The CDR3 nucleotides are TGTGCCAGCGCATCCTTCCTAGCGGTAGGCAATGAGCAGTTCTTC. This codes for CASASFLAVGNEQFF.

The chain employs TRBV20-1 and TRBJ2-3, with D possibly matching TRBD1 (5 bases). V lost 4 bases and J 0 bases, leaving 11 bases between the germline ends. The CDR3 is 14 amino acids. Germline V CDR1 and CDR2: DFQATT, SNEGSKA (reference sequence). DNA of the CDR3: TGCAGTGCTAAGGGGCCATCTAGCACAGATACGCAGTATTTT. It yields the protein CSAKGPSSTDTQYF.

This chain uses TRBV9 with TRBJ2-2; D unresolved. The V gene's germline CDR1 is SGDLS and CDR2 YYNGEE. This CDR3 region has 18 residues. Trimming pared 0 bases from V and 0 bases from J, leaving 15 bases between. The CDR3 DNA reads TGTGCCAGCAGCGTAGGTGAGTGGATAAGGCCGAACACCGGGGAGCTGTTTTTT. This codes for CASSVGEWIRPNTGELFF.

This clonotype has a count of ten or more. The J gene is TRBJ2-1, the V gene TRBV28; unclear D gene. Trimming left V 4 bases short and J 4 bases short, with 17 bases between. The CDR3 runs 16 residues. Per the germline V gene, CDR1 is MDHEN and CDR2 is SYDVKM. The CDR3 region has the DNA TGTGCCAGCAGTTCCCCTTATTACGAAACTTACAATGAGCAGTTCTTC. Amino acids: CASSSPYYETYNEQFF.

With respect to this clonotype: The junction departs from germline at one end; a sequencing error may be responsible. This chain joins TRBV28 and TRBJ1-1, with D possibly TRBD1 on 5 matching bases. This CDR3 contains 15 residues. Germline V gene sequence: CDR1 MDHEN, CDR2 SYDVKM. CDR3 residues: CVSMVAGRGNTEAFF. CDR3 coding DNA: TGTGTCAGCATGGTAGCAGGGAGAGGAAACACTGAAGCTTTCTTT.

The chain's CDR3 is CASSVGGLAGTSQETQYF. CDR3 sequence (DNA): TGTGCCAGCAGCGTAGGGGGACTAGCGGGTACTTCCCAAGAGACCCAGTACTTC. The chain carries TRBV9 and TRBJ2-5, with 12 bases matching TRBD2. The CDR3 length is 18 residues. Germline CDR1 and CDR2: SGDLS and YYNGEE. V lost 0 bases to trimming and J lost 1 base; unmatched junction nucleotides: 7.

This clonotype was seen repeatedly, ten times or more. V usage is TRBV28 and J usage is TRBJ2-2, with D perhaps TRBD2 (6 bases). In germline, CDR1 is MDHEN, CDR2 SYDVKM. CDR3 length: 14 residues. Trimming took 5 bases from V and 1 from J, leaving 8 bases between them. CDR3 amino acids: CASSGGLNTGELFF. The DNA for the CDR3 is TGTGCCAGCAGTGGGGGACTGAACACCGGGGAGCTGTTTTTT. The variable domain in full, completed from reference TRBV28 and TRBJ2-2, reads DVKVTQSSRYLVKRTGEKVFLECVQDMDHENMFWYRQDPGLGLRLIYFSYDVKMKEKGDIPEGYSVSREKKERFSLILESASTNQTSMYLCASSGGLNTGELFFGEGSRLTVL.

This clonotype was counted only a few times. The rearrangement uses TRBV18 and TRBJ2-7, with 9 bases identical to TRBD1. Germline trimming cut 6 bases from V and 6 bases from J; bases unmatched to any gene: 6. Germline assignment: CDR1 KGHSH and CDR2 LQKENI. The CDR3 runs to 13 residues. The CDR3 region is CASSPGQGPEQYF. CDR3 in DNA: TGTGCCAGCTCCCCGGGACAGGGCCCCGAGCAGTACTTC.

In its sample, this clonotype was seen many times. J is TRBJ2-7 and V is TRBV5-1; D is perhaps TRBD1 or TRBD2 (6 bases each). Deletions cut 7 bases from V and 6 bases from J, with 23 bases between. Germline V gene lookup returns CDR1 SGHRS and CDR2 YFSETQ. The CDR3 is 15 amino acids. CDR3 in DNA: TGCGCCAGCCCCAGCATGGGGGGCGAGGAAGGCGAGCAGTACTTC. This encodes CASPSMGGEEGEQYF.

This clonotype was observed many times. The chain is built from TRBV7-2 and TRBJ2-7, with D unresolved. Germline V CDR1 and CDR2: SGHTA, FQGNSA. This CDR3 spans 16 amino acids. V lost 4 bases, J lost 1 base, and 17 bases lay in between. The CDR3 spells CASSSPAWRMSYEQYF. The CDR3 coding sequence is TGTGCCAGCAGCTCTCCCGCCTGGCGGATGTCCTACGAGCAGTACTTC.

This clonotype came up a few times. The J gene is TRBJ2-3, the V gene TRBV6-1; D may correspond to TRBD1 or TRBD2 (5 bases each). V lost 5 bases to trimming and J lost 0 bases, with 12 bases between them. Per the germline V gene, CDR1 is MNHNS and CDR2 is SASEGT. The CDR3 covers 15 residues. DNA for the CDR3: TGTGCCAGCAGTTGGGACCGGGCTAGCACAGATACGCAGTATTTT. It is translated as CASSWDRASTDTQYF.

J is TRBJ2-5 and V is TRBV6-1, with a tentative D call TRBD2 (6 bases). Per the germline V gene, CDR1 is MNHNS and CDR2 is SASEGT. The CDR3 consists of 15 residues. V lost 8 bases and J 2 bases, leaving 18 bases between the germline ends. For the CDR3, the DNA is TGTGCCAGCTCTTGGCTGGGGCGGGGTCAAGAGACCCAGTACTTC. Translating it yields CASSWLGRGQETQYF.

This clonotype was recorded at least ten times. This rearrangement joins TRBV30 to TRBJ1-3; the match to TRBD1 covers 8 bases. Germline V gene sequence: CDR1 GTSNPN, CDR2 SVGIG (reference sequence). J was trimmed by 0 bases and V by 4 bases; bases with no gene match: 5. The CDR3 has 15 amino acids. The CDR3 region is CAWIEDRGSGNTIYF. The DNA for the CDR3 is TGTGCCTGGATTGAAGACAGGGGCTCTGGAAACACCATATATTTT.

This clonotype was found a few times. The genes are TRBV20-1 and TRBJ1-2; the match to TRBD1 covers 12 bases. The CDR3 sequence is 17 residues long. The germline V gene encodes CDR1 DFQATT and CDR2 SNEGSKA (reference sequence). V gave up 2 bases and J gave up 4 bases; unmatched junction bases: 11. The CDR3 protein is CSARLWGQGARSYGYTF. CDR3 sequence (DNA): TGCAGTGCTAGACTTTGGGGACAGGGGGCGCGGAGCTATGGCTACACCTTC.

This clonotype appeared a few times. The rearrangement links TRBV12-3 or TRBV12-4 to TRBJ2-3, with D possibly TRBD2 on 5 matching bases. This CDR3 has 15 amino acids. V was cut by 7 bases and J by 0 bases, with 14 bases left in between. The CDR3 protein is CASTLLGGSTDTQYF. The CDR3 DNA reads TGTGCCAGCACCCTATTGGGCGGGAGCACAGATACGCAGTATTTT.

Here the CDR3 DNA reads TGTGCCAGCAGTTTCGCCCATCGACGCAGTATGGGCAATCAGCCCCAGCATTTT. It codes for CASSFAHRRSMGNQPQHF. The chain joins TRBV12-3 or TRBV12-4 to TRBJ1-5; D is unresolved. Between the trimmed V and J ends, which lost 3 bases and 2 bases, there was a span of 20 bases. The length of the CDR3 is 18 residues.

This clonotype was detected ten times or more. The genes are TRBV12-3 or TRBV12-4 and TRBJ2-1; 10 positions agree with TRBD1. With 5 bases clipped from V and 4 bases from J, the junction kept 20 bases outside the gene matches. The CDR3 loop spans 20 amino acids. Written as DNA, the CDR3 is TGTGCCAGCAGTCCAGACAGGGGGCAACATAAAGACCAGAGATACAATGAGCAGTTCTTC. This codes for CASSPDRGQHKDQRYNEQFF.

This clonotype has just a few counts. The chain carries TRBV18 and TRBJ2-1; TRBD2 agrees at 11 bases. The V and J ends lost 5 bases and 7 bases, in that order; junction bases with no gene match: 7. This CDR3 has 15 residues. In germline, CDR1 is KGHSH, CDR2 LQKENI. The chain's CDR3 is CASSFSGRAGNEQFF. CDR3 nucleotides: TGTGCCAGCTCATTTAGCGGGAGGGCCGGGAATGAGCAGTTCTTC.

This clonotype was recorded at least ten times. The chain is built from TRBV20-1 and TRBJ2-1, with D possibly TRBD2 on 5 matching bases. CDR1 is DFQATT, CDR2 SNEGSKA, per germline (reference sequence). Trimming cost V 0 bases and J 0 bases, with 12 bases left between them. CDR3 length equals 16 residues. CDR3 loop: CSARDRRRSSYNEQFF. CDR3 nucleotide sequence: TGCAGTGCTAGAGATCGAAGGAGGAGCTCCTACAATGAGCAGTTCTTC.

This clonotype was observed at least ten times. The rearrangement links TRBV27 to TRBJ2-1; 10 nucleotides match TRBD2. This CDR3 spans 17 amino acids. The V gene end was trimmed by 5 bases and the J gene end by 3 bases; junction bases not matched to a gene: 10. CDR1 is MNHEY and CDR2 is SMNVEV in the germline V gene (reference sequence). The CDR3 sequence is CASSPASGRIDYNEQFF. As DNA, the CDR3 is TGTGCCAGCAGTCCGGCTAGCGGGAGAATCGACTACAATGAGCAGTTCTTC.

This clonotype was counted at least ten times. The chain joins TRBV20-1 to TRBJ2-7; 7 bases match TRBD1. The CDR3 runs 14 residues. Germline assignment: CDR1 DFQATT and CDR2 SNEGSKA (reference sequence). With 3 bases clipped from V and 2 bases from J, the junction kept 7 bases outside the gene matches. The CDR3, as DNA: TGCAGTGCTAGGTGGGGACAGAGAACCTACGAGCAGTACTTC. Translated: CSARWGQRTYEQYF.

This clonotype was counted many times. The rearrangement links TRBV6-1 to TRBJ1-1, with D unresolved. The CDR3 contains 13 residues. The V gene lost 5 bases and the J gene lost 0 bases, with 7 bases spanning the gap. Germline CDR1 MNHNS, CDR2 SASEGT. The CDR3 DNA reads TGTGCCAGCAGTCATCGGATGAACACTGAAGCTTTCTTT. Protein: CASSHRMNTEAFF.